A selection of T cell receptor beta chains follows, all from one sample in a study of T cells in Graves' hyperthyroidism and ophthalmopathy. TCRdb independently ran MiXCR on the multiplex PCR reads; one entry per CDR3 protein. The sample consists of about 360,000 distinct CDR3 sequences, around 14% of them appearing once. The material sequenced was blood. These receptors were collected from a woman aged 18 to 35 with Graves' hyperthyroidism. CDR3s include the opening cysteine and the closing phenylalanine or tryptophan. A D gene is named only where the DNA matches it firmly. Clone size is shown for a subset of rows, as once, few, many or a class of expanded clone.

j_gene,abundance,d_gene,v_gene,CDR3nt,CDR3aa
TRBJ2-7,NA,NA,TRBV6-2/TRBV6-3,TGTGCCAGCAGCCATGCAGGGAAGGCTACCTACGAGCAGTACTTC,CASSHAGKATYEQYF
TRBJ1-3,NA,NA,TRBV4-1,TGCGCCAGCAGCCAGGACTTAGGACAGCAAGGCTCTGGAAACACCATATATTTT,CASSQDLGQQGSGNTIYF
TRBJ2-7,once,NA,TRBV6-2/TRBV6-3,TGTGCCAGCAGCCTTCCGCCGATCCGCGGGGGCGAATACGAGCAGTACTTC,CASSLPPIRGGEYEQYF
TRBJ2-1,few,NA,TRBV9,TGTGCCAGCAGCCTGGAGGGACCCCCCGATGAGCAGTTCTTC,CASSLEGPPDEQFF
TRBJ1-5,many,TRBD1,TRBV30,TGTGCCTGGAGTTCCACAGGGGAGGATCAGCCCCAGCATTTT,CAWSSTGEDQPQHF
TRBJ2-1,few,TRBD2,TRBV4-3,TGCGCCAGCAGCCAGTTTAGCGGGAGCTCCTACAATGAGCAGTTCTTC,CASSQFSGSSYNEQFF
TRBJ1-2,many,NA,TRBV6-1,TGTGCCAGCAGTTCCCTCGGGGAGGGAGACGGCTACACCTTC,CASSSLGEGDGYTF
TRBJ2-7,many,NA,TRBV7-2,TGTGCCAGCAGCTCCTCCTTCTACGAGCAGTACTTC,CASSSSFYEQYF
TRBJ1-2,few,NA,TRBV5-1,TGCGCCAGCAGCACCCCCGAGACGGGCAACTATGGCTACACCTTC,CASSTPETGNYGYTF
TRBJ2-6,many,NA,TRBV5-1,TGCGCCAGCAGCCCCCTTCCCCCGGATATGGCATCTGGGGCCAACGTCCTGACTTTC,CASSPLPPDMASGANVLTF
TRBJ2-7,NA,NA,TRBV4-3,TGCGCCAGCAGCCCTGGGGCCAGCGGTTGGCTCGAGCAGTACTTC,CASSPGASGWLEQYF
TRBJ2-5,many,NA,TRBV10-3,TGTGCCATCACCCGAAACCTTGACAGGCAAGAGACCCAGTACTTC,CAITRNLDRQETQYF
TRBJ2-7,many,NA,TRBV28,TGTGCCAGCAGCTTAGGCGGATCGTACGAGCAGTACTTC,CASSLGGSYEQYF
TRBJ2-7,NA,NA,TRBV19,TGTGCCAGTAGTACCCAGACAGGCGCCTACGAGCAGTACTTC,CASSTQTGAYEQYF
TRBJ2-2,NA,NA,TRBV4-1,TGCGCCAGCAGCCAAGAGACGAACGAGGAGCTGTTTTTT,CASSQETNEELFF
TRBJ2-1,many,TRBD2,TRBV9,TGTGCCAGCAGCGCTAGCGGGAGGGCCTCCTCCAATGAGCAGTTCTTC,CASSASGRASSNEQFF
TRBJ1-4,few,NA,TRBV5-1,TGCGCCAGCTCTGAGCAGCCAACAACTAATGAAAAACTGTTTTTT,CASSEQPTTNEKLFF
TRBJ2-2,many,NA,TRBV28,TGTGCCAGCAGCCCGGAGAACACCGGGGAGCTGTTTTTT,CASSPENTGELFF
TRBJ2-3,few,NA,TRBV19,TGTGCCAGTAGTATCGTAGCGGCCGTAGCAGATACGCAGTATTTT,CASSIVAAVADTQYF
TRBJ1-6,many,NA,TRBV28,TGTGCCAGCAGCCCTCCCCTGATGGGGGTTGATCCCCTCCACTTT,CASSPPLMGVDPLHF
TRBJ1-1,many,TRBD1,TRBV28,TGTGCCAGCAGTCTCAGGGGGGGAAAAGCTTTCTTT,CASSLRGGKAFF